This section outlines one T cell receptor (beta chain) sequence together with its context. This clone's antigen is unknown. The input lacks base qualities; no much larger clone sits a single base away. The CDR1 and CDR2 encoded by the germline V gene (reference sequence) are LNHDA and SQIVND. The V end loses 6 bases and the J end loses 6 bases, and a stretch of 15 bases separates them. The CDR3 goes from the cysteine to the phenylalanine over 14 residues. Only the CDR3 part of the read is kept: 42 bases, read in frame from the first base. The data stem from a study of T cell responses to AZD1222 COVID-19 vaccine (dated by TCRdb to the early 2020s). Turning to the overall study: AZD1222 recipients whose second dose came at about 4 weeks and those whose second dose came at about 12 weeks were combined into one group, since spike-specific TCR depth and breadth did not differ between the two schedules. TCR sequencing covered 233 trial participants: 200 to 220 given two doses of AZD1222 and 26 given two doses of MenACWY control vaccine. Trial participants were enrolled into age subgroups of 18-55, 56-69 and 70-plus years, which contained roughly 140, 27 and 60 TCR-sequenced participants, respectively.

The CDR3 regions of human TCRbeta chains were analyzed by immunosequencing. In the original analysis: Repertoire TCRs were checked for matches against a reference library of SARS-CoV-2-specific TCRs that had been generated using the MIRA antigen-specificity platform. Breadth meant the fraction of unique TCRs that were SARS-CoV-2-associated, whereas depth meant the fraction of total T cells that were SARS-CoV-2-associated. Using the MIRA data, each spike-specific TCR was mapped to the spike region that the TCR reacts to and placed in a CD4 or CD8 class. Log10-transformed breadth and depth values were compared by one-way ANOVA with Sidak's multiple comparisons tests. TCRdb obtained this table from immuneACCESS and retained in-frame rearrangements with V and J assigned. These tables miss some clones; where compared with another copy, unresolved V genes account for less than half of the shortfall, and the remainder is unexplained. The DNA gave D and trimming, while V, J and clone size come from that table. Recorded for this sample are 100,000 to 150,000 clones; around 92% of them occurred a single time. Jointly, the top ten make up around 0.96% of the sample.

Reading the label with the study, this specimen's time point is: baseline before first vaccination. Samples from vaccinated people were obtained from the UK trials COV001 and COV002, which included a single-blind randomized controlled phase 2/3 trial of AZD1222 (ChAdOx1 nCoV-19) in healthy adults. For TCRbeta chain sequencing, PBMC samples from trial participants were taken at day 0 and at day 28 after the second dose. The research as a whole found: After two AZD1222 doses, spike-specific TCR breadth and depth were significantly higher than at day 0 and than in MenACWY recipients. No day 14 peak-response samples were available, so repertoires were characterized only after the peak T cell response. Participants were mostly white British and included more females than males, and it was suggested by the authors that clonal diversity may have been underestimated. Conclusions about previously exposed vaccinees were limited because only a handful of AZD1222 recipients were SARS-CoV-2 seropositive at baseline. CD4 TCRs associated with the vaccine covered the entire spike protein, and the dominant responses were in regions 160-218 and 743-854. Epitopes outside the regions mutated in the B.1.351 and B.1.1.7 variants were reportedly recognized by nearly half of the unique spike-specific TCRs. The 56-69-year group was small, and its depth increase did not reach significance, likely because of low power.

This receptor was identified in an adult in good health. The rearrangement combines TRBV19 with TRBJ1-5, with TRBD1 tentatively as D gene (6 bases match). Sample: peripheral blood, taken on day 0 of AZD1222 vaccination. The bases read TGTGCCAGTAGGCAACAGGGCGGTAGTCAGCCCCAGCATTTT. Translated, it reads CASRQQGGSQPQHF.